The rows below give T cell receptor beta chains drawn from one sample of a study of beta chain features in type 1 diabetes. TCRdb's table, derived via immunoSEQ multiplex PCR, lists solely in-frame clones and lacks some. The sample lists 600,000 to 750,000 clones, 9.5% to 15% occurring once. The specimen was naive CD4+ T cells from blood. Source of these receptors: a man aged 25-45 years with type 1 diabetes. The CDR3 runs from the conserved cysteine through the conserved F or W. Fields, in order: V gene, J gene, D gene, clone size, CDR3 length, CDR3 DNA, CDR3 protein. D genes are given only for firm matches. The size field is filled for only some rows; it gives once, few, many or a size class.

TRBV9	TRBJ1-5	-	-	15	TGTGCCAGCAGCCCGACGGACAGTAGCAATCAGCCCCAGCATTTT	CASSPTDSSNQPQHF
TRBV7-9	TRBJ2-7	-	few	14	TGTGCCAGCAGCTTAAAAGGGCTTACCGGGGAGCAGTACTTC	CASSLKGLTGEQYF
TRBV7-2	TRBJ2-3	-	-	14	TGTGCCAGCAGCTTAGCGGGATTCACAGATACGCAGTATTTT	CASSLAGFTDTQYF
TRBV9	TRBJ2-3	-	-	15	TGTGCCAGCAGCGTAGATAGACAGGTGACAGATACGCAGTATTTT	CASSVDRQVTDTQYF
TRBV2	TRBJ2-2	-	few	14	TGTGCCAGCACTCATCGGACGGGCACCGGGGAGCTGTTTTTT	CASTHRTGTGELFF
TRBV10-3	TRBJ1-2	-	few	13	TGTGCCATCAGTGAGTCGCCAGGTATCACTCCAGACTTC	CAISESPGITPDF
TRBV6-4	TRBJ2-1	-	-	17	TGTGCCAGCAGTGAGGGCAGGGGGGCCTCATACTACAATGAGCAGTTCTTC	CASSEGRGASYYNEQFF
TRBV19	TRBJ1-4	-	few	14	TGTGCCAGTAAGATGGGGGACAACAATGAAAAACTGTTTTTT	CASKMGDNNEKLFF
TRBV7-2	TRBJ2-1	-	few	16	TGTGCCAGCAGCTCGGGACTCTATAGCTCCTACAATGAGCAGTTCTTC	CASSSGLYSSYNEQFF
TRBV18	TRBJ1-2	-	few	13	TGTGCCAGCTCCCTCGGAGGGGACTATGGCTACACCTTC	CASSLGGDYGYTF
TRBV7-9	TRBJ1-6	-	few	16	TGTGCCAGCAGCGTACCGGGGGACCCTTTTAATTCACCCCTCCACTTT	CASSVPGDPFNSPLHF
TRBV4-2	TRBJ2-4	-	-	17	TGTGCCAGCAGCCAAGGTGGTGCAATGCTAGCCAAAAACATTCAGTACTTC	CASSQGGAMLAKNIQYF
TRBV4-3	TRBJ1-5	-	few	13	TGCGCCAGCAGCCGCATAACGGGGCAGCCCCAGCATTTT	CASSRITGQPQHF
TRBV19	TRBJ2-3	TRBD1	many	15	TGTGCCACCGTACAGGGGATCGAGAGCACAGATACGCAGTATTTT	CATVQGIESTDTQYF
TRBV5-1	TRBJ2-5	-	few	12	TGCGCCAGCAGCCTAGCCCAAGAGACCCAGTACTTC	CASSLAQETQYF
TRBV5-1	TRBJ1-1	-	few	16	TGCGCCAGCAGCTTTGGAGTTTCTTTGATGAACACTGAAGCTTTCTTT	CASSFGVSLMNTEAFF
TRBV5-1	TRBJ1-1	TRBD1	few	17	TGCGCCAGCAGCACCCGCCAAGAGGGGACAGGGATTACTGAAGCTTTCTTT	CASSTRQEGTGITEAFF
TRBV6-6	TRBJ1-2	-	-	14	TGTGCCAGCAGTTACTCGGGTGGAAACTATGGCTACACCTTC	CASSYSGGNYGYTF
TRBV7-2	TRBJ1-6	-	-	13	TGTGCCAGCAGCTTAGTAGGAGGTTCACCCCTCCACTTT	CASSLVGGSPLHF
TRBV30	TRBJ1-2	-	-	13	TGTGCCTGGATTACGGAAGGGGGTTTGGGCTACACCTTC	CAWITEGGLGYTF
TRBV5-1	TRBJ2-2	TRBD1	-	15	TGCGCCAGCAGCTGGGACAGGGTGAACACCGGGGAGCTGTTTTTT	CASSWDRVNTGELFF
TRBV4-3	TRBJ1-2	-	few	13	TGCGCCAGCAGCCAAGATAGGAGTGTGGGCTACACCTTC	CASSQDRSVGYTF
TRBV7-7	TRBJ2-2	-	-	14	TGTGCTAGCAGCTCAGAAGGGCTAACCGGGGAGCTGTTTTTT	CASSSEGLTGELFF
TRBV19	TRBJ1-2	-	-	15	TGTGCCAGCCTCATGTTGGGAGCGGGGGACTATGGCTACACCTTC	CASLMLGAGDYGYTF
TRBV30	TRBJ1-5	TRBD1	few	14	TGTGCCTGCTCGAGGGGGCAGGGCAATCAGCCCCAGCATTTT	CACSRGQGNQPQHF
TRBV4-2	TRBJ1-4	-	-	15	TGTGCCAGCAGCCAAGATGCAGGAGGAAATGAAAAACTGTTTTTT	CASSQDAGGNEKLFF
TRBV28	TRBJ2-5	-	few	11	TGTGCCACCTCCGGAGTCGAGACCCAGTACTTC	CATSGVETQYF
TRBV30	TRBJ2-3	-	-	12	TGTGCCTGGAGTGTACTTGGGGATACGCAGTATTTT	CAWSVLGDTQYF
TRBV18	TRBJ2-1	TRBD2	-	13	TGTGCCAGCTCACCAGCGCTAGCGGGGCTGGGGTTCTTC	CASSPALAGLGFF
TRBV19	TRBJ2-7	-	few	14	TGTGCCAGTAGTATATGGGGGAGCTCCTACGAGCAGTACTTC	CASSIWGSSYEQYF
TRBV28	TRBJ2-7	TRBD1	once	13	TGTGCCAGCAGTTGGGACAGTACCTACGAGCAGTACTTC	CASSWDSTYEQYF
TRBV28	TRBJ2-1	TRBD1	-	16	TGTGCCAGCAGAATTTCCGGGACAGGGGCCTACAATGAGCAGTTCTTC	CASRISGTGAYNEQFF
TRBV29-1	TRBJ2-7	TRBD1	few	14	TGCAGCGTGGGGGACAGGGGAAAGTCCTACGAGCAGTACTTC	CSVGDRGKSYEQYF
TRBV10-3	TRBJ1-2	TRBD1	-	14	TGTGCCATCACGACGGGACAGGGGGAGCGTGGCTACACCTTC	CAITTGQGERGYTF
TRBV9	TRBJ1-1	-	few	14	TGTGCCAGCAGCGTACAGGGAGTGAACACTGAAGCTTTCTTT	CASSVQGVNTEAFF
TRBV6-5	TRBJ2-2	TRBD1	-	16	TGTGCCAGCAGTTACGGGACAGACAAGAACACCGGGGAGCTGTTTTTT	CASSYGTDKNTGELFF
TRBV5-1	TRBJ2-5	-	-	13	TGCGCCAGCAGCTTAAGCAGGGGAGAGACCCAGTACTTC	CASSLSRGETQYF
TRBV5-6	TRBJ2-5	TRBD1	-	15	TGTGCCAGCAGCTCCGCCGGGACAGGGGGGGAGACCCAGTACTTC	CASSSAGTGGETQYF
TRBV11-1	TRBJ2-5	TRBD2	few	16	TGTGCCAGCAGCTTAGGTCGGCGGGGGGAATGGGATATCCAGTACTTC	CASSLGRRGEWDIQYF
TRBV30	TRBJ2-1	-	few	15	TGTGCCTGGAGTGTACGGGGGGACAACTACAATGAGCAGTTCTTC	CAWSVRGDNYNEQFF
TRBV7-2	TRBJ2-7	-	-	16	TGTGCCAGCAGCCCCGCCTCGCAGGACAGCTCCTACGAGCAGTACTTC	CASSPASQDSSYEQYF
TRBV7-2	TRBJ1-2	TRBD1	few	14	TGTGCCACCGAACCGGGACAGGGGGCGCAGGGCTACACCTTC	CATEPGQGAQGYTF
TRBV29-1	TRBJ1-2	TRBD1	-	16	TGCAGCGTGCCGACCTCAGGGGGCGCGGAAACCTATGGCTACACCTTC	CSVPTSGGAETYGYTF
TRBV18	TRBJ1-5	TRBD1	few	13	TGTGCCAGCTCACCCGACAGGGCTCAGCCCCAGCATTTT	CASSPDRAQPQHF
TRBV7-7	TRBJ2-1	-	-	16	TGTGCTAGCAGTCCTCTAGCGCCGGGCTCCTACAATGAGCAGTTCTTC	CASSPLAPGSYNEQFF
TRBV10-3	TRBJ1-2	-	-	13	TGTGCCACCCACTTGGGGCAAGACCATGGCTACACCTTC	CATHLGQDHGYTF
TRBV18	TRBJ1-1	-	few	17	TGTGCCAGCTCACCAATTTTGGCAGGGCTTCCTGTAATAGAAGCTTTCTTT	CASSPILAGLPVIEAFF
TRBV19	TRBJ2-5	TRBD2	-	17	TGTGCCAGTAGTCCCCGAGGAGCGGGGGAGAAACAAGAGACCCAGTACTTC	CASSPRGAGEKQETQYF
TRBV9	TRBJ2-5	-	-	14	TGTGCCAGCAGCGTAGAGGGGCAAGGGGAGACCCAGTACTTC	CASSVEGQGETQYF
TRBV7-2	TRBJ2-7	TRBD1	few	17	TGTGCCAGCAGCCAGTCCCGCTTGACAGGGGCCTCGGGGGAGCAGTACTTC	CASSQSRLTGASGEQYF
TRBV9	TRBJ2-3	TRBD1	-	15	TGTGCCAGCAGCGGCGGACAGGGGCTAACAGATACGCAGTATTTT	CASSGGQGLTDTQYF